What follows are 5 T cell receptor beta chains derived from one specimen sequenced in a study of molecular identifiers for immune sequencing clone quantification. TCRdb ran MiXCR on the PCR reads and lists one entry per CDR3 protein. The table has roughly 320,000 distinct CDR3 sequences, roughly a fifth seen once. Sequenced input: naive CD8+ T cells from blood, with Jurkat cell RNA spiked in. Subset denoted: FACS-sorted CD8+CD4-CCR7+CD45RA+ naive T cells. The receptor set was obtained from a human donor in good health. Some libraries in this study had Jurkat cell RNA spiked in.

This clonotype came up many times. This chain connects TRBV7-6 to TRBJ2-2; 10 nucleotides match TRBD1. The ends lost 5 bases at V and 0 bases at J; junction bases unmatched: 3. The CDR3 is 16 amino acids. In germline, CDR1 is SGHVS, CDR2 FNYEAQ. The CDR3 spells CASSVGTGANTGELFF. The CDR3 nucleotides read TGTGCCAGCAGCGTGGGGACAGGGGCGAACACCGGGGAGCTGTTTTTT.

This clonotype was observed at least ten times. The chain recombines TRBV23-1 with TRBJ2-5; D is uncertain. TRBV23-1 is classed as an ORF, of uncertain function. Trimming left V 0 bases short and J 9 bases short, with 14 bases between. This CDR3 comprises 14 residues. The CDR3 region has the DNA TGCGCCAGCAGTCAATCTGGCGTCCAGAGACCCCAGTACTTC. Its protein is CASSQSGVQRPQYF.

The CDR3 here is CASSVVPRDSVNTEAFF. In DNA, the CDR3 is TGTGCCAGCAGCGTAGTGCCGAGGGACAGTGTGAACACTGAAGCTTTCTTT. The V gene is TRBV9, the J gene TRBJ1-1; TRBD1 matches at 7 bases. The ends lost 0 bases at V and 0 bases at J; junction bases unmatched: 8. The CDR3 contains 17 residues. Germline V CDR1 and CDR2: SGDLS, YYNGEE.

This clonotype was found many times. The CDR3 DNA reads TGTGCCAGCAGCGTAGGAGGGGCAGGAGTCACTGAAGCTTTCTTT. Its translation: CASSVGGAGVTEAFF. The chain recombines TRBV9 with TRBJ1-1; weak D call: TRBD1 (5 bases). This CDR3 is built from 15 residues. Germline V gene lookup returns CDR1 SGDLS and CDR2 YYNGEE. Trimming removed 0 bases at V and 4 bases at J, with 13 bases between.

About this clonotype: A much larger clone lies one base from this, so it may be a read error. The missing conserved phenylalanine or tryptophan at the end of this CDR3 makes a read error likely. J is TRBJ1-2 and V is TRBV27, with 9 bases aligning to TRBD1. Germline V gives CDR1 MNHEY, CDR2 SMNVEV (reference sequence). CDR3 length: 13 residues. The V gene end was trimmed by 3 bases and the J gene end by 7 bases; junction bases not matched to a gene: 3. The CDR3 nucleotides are TGTGCCAGCAGTTTGGGGACAGGGTCTGGCTACACCCTC. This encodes CASSLGTGSGYTL.